The T cell receptor beta chain described here comes from a study of shared clonotypes between healthy human individuals. Ten or more counts support this clone. Sorted-subset replicate PCRs used about 0.2 ug DNA, around 31,000 T cell genomes. Sequencing used immunoSEQ multiplex PCR; TCRdb keeps in-frame clones, though not all of them. This table has about 670,000 clones, around 72% appearing once. V was trimmed by 3 bases and J by 1 base, leaving 13 bases between them. This CDR3 contains 15 residues. Germline CDR1 is SGHRS and CDR2 is YFSETQ. The sample comprised memory CD4+ T cells sorted from blood. This sample's subset: CD45RA-negative fraction. The chain couples TRBV5-1 to TRBJ1-1, with D possibly matching TRBD1 (5 bases). The TCR originated in a woman younger than 45 in good health. In DNA form, the CDR3 reads TGCGCCAGCAGCTCCCAACCAGGGCCGAACACTGAAGCTTTCTTT. This encodes CASSSQPGPNTEAFF.